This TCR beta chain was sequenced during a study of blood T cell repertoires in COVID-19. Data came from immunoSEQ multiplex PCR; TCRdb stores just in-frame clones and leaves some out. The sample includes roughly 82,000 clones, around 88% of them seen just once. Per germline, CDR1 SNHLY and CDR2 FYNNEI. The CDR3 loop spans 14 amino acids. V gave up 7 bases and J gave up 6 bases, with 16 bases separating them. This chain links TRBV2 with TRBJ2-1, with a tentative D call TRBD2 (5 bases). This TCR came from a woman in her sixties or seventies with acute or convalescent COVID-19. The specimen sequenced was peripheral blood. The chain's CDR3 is CASTEGGQINEQFF. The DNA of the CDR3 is TGTGCCAGCACCGAGGGTGGGCAGATCAATGAGCAGTTCTTC.